These T cell receptor beta chains were read from a single sample in a study of regulatory T cells in long-lasting Graves disease. TCRdb independently ran MiXCR on the multiplex PCR reads; one entry per CDR3 protein. There are over 300,000 distinct CDR3 sequences in the sample; about 14% occur only once, and 22% lies in the top ten. The sequenced sample was peripheral blood mononuclear cells (PBMCs), obtained at new diagnosis, from a patient treated with antithyroid drugs. The source of these receptors is a female donor with Graves disease. The CDR3 runs from the conserved cysteine through the conserved F or W. The D gene is left open where the match is weak. Clone sizes are given selectively: once, few, many, or a class where the clone is expanded.

many	TRBV6-1	TRBJ2-6	NA	CATGSSGANVLTF	TGTGCCACAGGCTCCTCTGGGGCCAACGTCCTGACTTTC
many	TRBV5-1	TRBJ2-5	NA	CASSLVGAGETQYF	TGCGCCAGCAGCTTGGTAGGGGCCGGCGAGACCCAGTACTTC
NA	TRBV4-1	TRBJ2-7	NA	CASSFRAGKDEQYF	TGCGCCAGCAGCTTCCGCGCGGGGAAGGACGAGCAGTACTTC
many	TRBV7-6	TRBJ2-3	NA	CASSSIRGTDTQYF	TGTGCCAGCAGCTCGATAAGGGGCACAGATACGCAGTATTTT
many	TRBV12-3/TRBV12-4	TRBJ2-3	TRBD2	CASSFYPGGGSGDTQYF	TGTGCCAGCAGTTTTTATCCGGGCGGGGGGTCGGGAGATACGCAGTATTTT
many	TRBV20-1	TRBJ1-5	NA	CSARDHSSGNQPQHF	TGCAGTGCTAGAGATCACAGCTCGGGCAATCAGCCCCAGCATTTT
many	TRBV2	TRBJ1-1	TRBD1	CASSEWNVGTGRRSNTEAFF	TGTGCCAGCAGTGAATGGAATGTGGGGACAGGGAGAAGGTCGAACACTGAAGCTTTCTTT
NA	TRBV5-1	TRBJ2-5	TRBD2	CASTTSDTAGGETQYF	TGCGCCAGCACCACTTCCGATACCGCGGGAGGGGAGACCCAGTACTTC
many	TRBV5-1	TRBJ1-1	NA	CASSLEGTGRAGTEAFF	TGCGCCAGCAGCTTGGAGGGGACGGGACGGGCGGGCACTGAAGCTTTCTTT
many	TRBV19	TRBJ2-3	TRBD1	CASSSDRGQADTQYF	TGTGCCAGTAGTTCGGACAGGGGGCAGGCAGATACGCAGTATTTT
many	TRBV29-1	TRBJ2-2	NA	CSVEAGLSTGELFF	TGCAGCGTTGAAGCCGGGTTAAGTACCGGGGAGCTGTTTTTT
NA	TRBV2	TRBJ1-1	NA	CASGSGPSGITEAFF	TGTGCCAGCGGCTCGGGACCTTCAGGGATAACTGAAGCTTTCTTT
many	TRBV20-1	TRBJ2-7	NA	CSARYRSSYEQYF	TGCAGTGCTAGGTACAGGAGCTCCTACGAGCAGTACTTC
few	TRBV5-1	TRBJ2-3	NA	CASSPPQSVTQYF	TGCGCCAGCAGCCCCCCGCAATCAGTTACGCAGTATTTT
few	TRBV6-5	TRBJ2-1	TRBD2	CASSYPSGLALKNEQFF	TGTGCCAGCAGTTACCCTTCGGGACTAGCGTTGAAAAATGAGCAGTTCTTC
many	TRBV11-2	TRBJ2-7	NA	CASSLDPRQASYEQYF	TGTGCCAGCAGCTTAGATCCACGACAGGCCTCCTACGAGCAGTACTTC
many	TRBV12-3/TRBV12-4	TRBJ1-3	NA	CAAGSDPLLRVF	TGTGCCGCAGGGTCAGACCCACTTCTTCGGGTATTT
many	TRBV20-1	TRBJ1-2	TRBD1	CSAPTGANYGYTF	TGCAGTGCCCCGACAGGGGCCAACTATGGCTACACCTTC
few	TRBV29-1	TRBJ1-2	NA	CSVDSRLYGYTF	TGCAGCGTTGACTCCAGGCTTTATGGCTACACCTTC
many	TRBV6-9	TRBJ2-3	NA	CASSELQDTQYF	TGCGCCAGCAGTGAGCTCCAGGATACGCAGTATTTT
many	TRBV28	TRBJ1-5	TRBD1	CASSLAGGQGAQPQHF	TGTGCCAGCAGTTTAGCAGGGGGACAGGGGGCTCAGCCCCAGCATTTT
many	TRBV10-1	TRBJ1-2	NA	CASSDRDLFNYGYTF	TGCGCCAGCAGTGATCGGGACCTTTTTAACTATGGCTACACCTTC
many	TRBV27	TRBJ2-5	NA	CASSPFDQETQYF	TGTGCCAGCAGCCCCTTTGACCAAGAGACCCAGTACTTC
many	TRBV9	TRBJ2-7	NA	CASSVAAGTPRGEQYF	TGTGCCAGCAGCGTAGCTGCAGGGACGCCTCGGGGCGAGCAGTACTTC
many	TRBV29-1	TRBJ1-1	NA	CSVELAGVEAFF	TGCAGCGTTGAATTAGCTGGGGTTGAAGCTTTCTTT
many	TRBV28	TRBJ1-2	NA	CASSSPSIHLYGYTF	TGTGCCAGCAGTTCCCCCAGCATCCACCTCTATGGCTACACCTTC
many	TRBV28	TRBJ1-1	NA	CASSDNGLTTEAFF	TGTGCCAGCAGTGACAACGGACTGACCACTGAAGCTTTCTTT
few	TRBV16	TRBJ2-7	NA	CASSQSTTSYEQYF	TGTGCCAGCAGTCAGTCGACTACATCCTACGAGCAGTACTTC
many	TRBV12-3/TRBV12-4	TRBJ2-5	TRBD1	CASSSEGALQETQYF	TGTGCCAGCAGTTCCGAGGGGGCCTTACAAGAGACCCAGTACTTC
NA	TRBV12-3/TRBV12-4	TRBJ2-2	NA	CASRHYTGELFF	TGTGCCAGCAGGCATTACACCGGGGAGCTGTTTTTT
NA	TRBV10-3	TRBJ1-2	NA	CAISGTGFNYGYTF	TGTGCCATCAGTGGTACAGGATTTAACTATGGCTACACCTTC
many	TRBV13	TRBJ1-4	NA	CASSPRGGAGEKLFF	TGTGCCAGCAGCCCCCGCGGGGGGGCAGGTGAAAAACTGTTTTTT
many	TRBV2	TRBJ2-7	TRBD1	CATGQDYEQYF	TGTGCCACAGGACAGGATTACGAGCAGTACTTC
many	TRBV12-3/TRBV12-4	TRBJ2-1	TRBD2	CASIPVAGGPISYNEQFF	TGTGCCAGCATTCCGGTAGCGGGGGGCCCAATATCCTACAATGAGCAGTTCTTC
NA	TRBV4-1	TRBJ2-5	TRBD2	CASSQGPGLVESETQYF	TGCGCCAGCAGCCAAGGACCGGGACTAGTTGAGTCGGAGACCCAGTACTTC
few	TRBV4-1	TRBJ2-7	NA	CASSHAGGGGSYEQYF	TGCGCCAGCAGCCACGCCGGAGGAGGAGGCTCCTACGAGCAGTACTTC
many	TRBV3-1	TRBJ1-3	NA	CASSQDGGAHNTIYF	TGTGCCAGCAGCCAAGATGGGGGGGCGCATAACACCATATATTTT
few	TRBV12-3/TRBV12-4	TRBJ1-5	NA	CASSPEPFNQPQHF	TGTGCCAGCAGTCCCGAACCTTTTAATCAGCCCCAGCATTTT
NA	TRBV6-6	TRBJ2-5	NA	CASSYSGKQETQYF	TGTGCCAGCAGTTACTCGGGGAAACAAGAGACCCAGTACTTC
many	TRBV27	TRBJ2-1	NA	CASRIAPRTSRYNEQFF	TGTGCCAGCAGAATAGCCCCACGGACGAGCCGCTACAATGAGCAGTTCTTC
many	TRBV7-9	TRBJ1-2	NA	CASSLSFREEYYGYTF	TGTGCCAGCAGCCTGAGTTTCCGCGAGGAGTACTATGGCTACACCTTC
many	TRBV7-8	TRBJ2-1	NA	CASSPSSPHEQFF	TGTGCCAGCAGCCCCAGTTCCCCCCATGAGCAGTTCTTC
NA	TRBV28	TRBJ2-3	TRBD1	CASSSHMRTGGADTQYF	TGTGCCAGCAGTTCCCATATGCGGACAGGGGGAGCAGATACGCAGTATTTT
many	TRBV6-1	TRBJ2-1	TRBD2	CASSVSGDYNEQFF	TGTGCCAGCAGTGTTAGCGGGGACTACAATGAGCAGTTCTTC
many	TRBV10-3	TRBJ2-7	NA	CAIRDSAGSYEQYF	TGTGCCATCAGGGACTCTGCAGGCTCCTACGAGCAGTACTTC
many	TRBV6-2/TRBV6-3	TRBJ2-5	NA	CASKELITRETQYF	TGTGCCAGCAAGGAGTTAATTACGAGGGAGACCCAGTACTTC
few	TRBV9	TRBJ1-2	TRBD1	CASSPRVQGAGGYTF	TGTGCCAGCAGCCCCCGAGTACAGGGGGCCGGTGGCTACACCTTC
many	TRBV20-1	TRBJ1-5	NA	CSARDTDQPQHF	TGCAGTGCTAGGGACACAGATCAGCCCCAGCATTTT
few	TRBV29-1	TRBJ2-1	NA	CSVSPSGNEQFF	TGCAGCGTTTCCCCGTCCGGAAATGAGCAGTTCTTC
NA	TRBV14	TRBJ1-1	NA	CASSHTQGRGRNTEAFF	TGTGCCAGCAGCCACACCCAGGGACGGGGTCGGAACACTGAAGCTTTCTTT
many	TRBV20-1	TRBJ2-1	NA	CSARDQRTAGFSYNEQFF	TGCAGTGCTAGAGACCAAAGGACAGCCGGGTTTTCGTACAATGAGCAGTTCTTC
few	TRBV7-2	TRBJ2-3	NA	CASSVATRVGDTQYF	TGTGCCAGCAGCGTAGCGACCAGGGTTGGAGATACGCAGTATTTT
many	TRBV29-1	TRBJ1-2	NA	CSVRQVTYGYTF	TGCAGCGTTAGACAGGTTACCTATGGCTACACCTTC